This TCR beta chain was documented in a study of T cell responses to AZD1222 COVID-19 vaccine. This CDR3 spans 18 amino acids. Using immunoSEQ multiplex PCR, the repertoire was profiled, and TCRdb retains in-frame clones only, with some absent. The sample consists of just over 80,000 clones, 85% to 90% of them appearing once. This sample comprised peripheral blood, obtained on day 0 of AZD1222 vaccination. The receptor's source is an adult in good health. This sequence joins TRBV21-1 and TRBJ2-3; the table calls TRBD2, which could not be checked here. TRBV21-1 is designated a pseudogene. Written as DNA, the CDR3 is TGTGCCAGCAGCAACCTAAGTTCTAGCGGGGGGCACACAGATACGCAGTATTTT. This encodes CASSNLSSSGGHTDTQYF.